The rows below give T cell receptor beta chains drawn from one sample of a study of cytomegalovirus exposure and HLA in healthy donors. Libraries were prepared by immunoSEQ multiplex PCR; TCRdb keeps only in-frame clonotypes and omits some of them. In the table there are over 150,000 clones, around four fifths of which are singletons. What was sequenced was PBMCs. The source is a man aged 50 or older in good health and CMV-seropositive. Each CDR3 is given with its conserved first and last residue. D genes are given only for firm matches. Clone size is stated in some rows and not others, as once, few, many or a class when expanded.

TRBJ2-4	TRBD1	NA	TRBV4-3	CASSQEWDRGLDSQYF	TGCGCCAGCAGCCAAGAATGGGACAGGGGGCTGGACAGTCAGTACTTC
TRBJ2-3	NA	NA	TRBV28	CASSPDSFTDTQYF	TGTGCCAGCAGCCCAGACTCGTTCACAGATACGCAGTATTTT
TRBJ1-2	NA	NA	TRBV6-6	CASRQGNYGYTF	TGTGCCAGCAGACAGGGTAACTATGGCTACACCTTC
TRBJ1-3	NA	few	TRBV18	CASSDTGSRHTIYF	TGTGCCAGCTCAGACACAGGGTCCCGGCACACCATATATTTT
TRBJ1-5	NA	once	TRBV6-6	CASSYVENQPQHF	TGTGCCAGCAGTTACGTGGAGAATCAGCCCCAGCATTTT
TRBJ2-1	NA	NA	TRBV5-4	CASSLVSGEQFF	TGTGCCAGCAGCTTGGTTTCCGGGGAGCAGTTCTTC
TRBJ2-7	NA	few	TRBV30	CAWTTGGPYEQYF	TGTGCCTGGACCACCGGGGGGCCGTACGAGCAGTACTTC
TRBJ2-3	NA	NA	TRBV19	CASSIVQGTDTQYF	TGTGCCAGTAGTATAGTTCAGGGGACAGATACGCAGTATTTT
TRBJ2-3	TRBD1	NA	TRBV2	CASSEQGANSDTQYF	TGTGCCAGCAGTGAACAGGGGGCCAATTCAGATACGCAGTATTTT
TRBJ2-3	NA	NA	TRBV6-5	CASRRSRGEDTQYF	TGTGCCAGCAGACGCTCCAGGGGCGAAGATACGCAGTATTTT
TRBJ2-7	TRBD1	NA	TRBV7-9	CASSLPSGQANSYEQYF	TGTGCCAGCAGCTTACCCTCAGGACAGGCGAACTCCTACGAGCAGTACTTC
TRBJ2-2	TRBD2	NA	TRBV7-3	CASSLVAGATGELFF	TGTGCCAGCAGCTTAGTAGCGGGGGCCACCGGGGAGCTGTTTTTT
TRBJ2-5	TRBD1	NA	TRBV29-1	CSVEVRQGVGYQETQYF	TGCAGCGTTGAAGTTAGACAGGGCGTGGGGTACCAAGAGACCCAGTACTTC
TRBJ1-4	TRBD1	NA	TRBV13	CASSPGQGEKLFF	TGTGCCAGCAGCCCAGGACAGGGCGAAAAACTGTTTTTT
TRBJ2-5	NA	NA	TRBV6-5	CASSRGTGETQYF	TGTGCCAGCAGCCGGGGGACTGGCGAGACCCAGTACTTC
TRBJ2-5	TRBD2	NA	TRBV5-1	CASSPGLAGVQETQYF	TGCGCCAGCAGCCCGGGACTAGCGGGGGTCCAAGAGACCCAGTACTTC
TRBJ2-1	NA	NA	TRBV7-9	CASSLFSNEQFF	TGTGCCAGCAGCTTATTCTCCAATGAGCAGTTCTTC
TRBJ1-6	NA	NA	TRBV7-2	CASSLVSYSPLHF	TGTGCCAGCAGCTTAGTTTCTTATTCACCCCTCCACTTT
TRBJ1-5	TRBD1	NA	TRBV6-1	CASSPRQGYQPQHF	TGTGCCAGCAGTCCTCGACAGGGATATCAGCCCCAGCATTTT
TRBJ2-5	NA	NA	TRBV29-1	CSVELGGGETQYF	TGCAGCGTTGAACTGGGGGGTGGGGAGACCCAGTACTTC